These 26 T cell receptor beta chains originate from one sample sequenced in a study of OX40 agonist ivuxolimab in advanced cancers. TCRdb keeps only in-frame clones here, not all; method: immunoSEQ multiplex PCR. The data contain 35,000 to 45,000 clones, 80% to 90% of them singletons. Sequencing used CD4+ or CD8+ T cells sorted from blood, obtained in a trial of the OX40 agonist ivuxolimab. These receptors originate from an adult with an advanced solid tumor such as melanoma, head and neck, liver or kidney cancer.

Turning to this clone: Other DNA sequences of this sample code for an identical CDR3. The chain recombines TRBV7-2 with TRBJ2-7, with a weak D call TRBD2 (5 bases). In germline, CDR1 is SGHTA, CDR2 FQGNSA. The V and J ends lost 1 base and 1 base respectively, with 8 bases between them. The CDR3 has 14 amino acids. The CDR3 DNA sequence: TGTGCCAGCAGCTTAGGAGGCGGGTCCTACGAGCAGTACTTC. Translation gives CASSLGGGSYEQYF.

This rearrangement joins TRBV6-5 to TRBJ2-3; unclear D gene. The V and J ends lost 4 bases and 2 bases respectively, with 10 bases between them. The CDR3 has 14 residues. Per germline, CDR1 MNHEY and CDR2 SVGAGI. CDR3 nucleotides: TGTGCCAGCAGTTTCGGTCAGTTCACAGATACGCAGTATTTT. It specifies CASSFGQFTDTQYF.

J is TRBJ2-5 and V is TRBV5-1; tentatively, D is TRBD1 or TRBD2 (5 bases each). V lost 7 bases, J lost 5 bases, and 24 bases lay in between. Germline CDR1 and CDR2: SGHRS and YFSETQ. The CDR3 runs 16 residues. CDR3: CASRPGTTGPGETQYF. CDR3 in DNA: TGCGCCAGCCGGCCTGGGACCACGGGGCCAGGGGAGACCCAGTACTTC.

The chain uses TRBV6-1 and TRBJ1-2; 7 nucleotides agree with TRBD1. The CDR3 spans 14 residues. The V gene end was trimmed by 6 bases and the J gene end by 4 bases; junction bases not matched to a gene: 8. Per the germline V gene, CDR1 is MNHNS and CDR2 is SASEGT. The DNA for the CDR3 is TGTGCCAGCAGCCAGGGGGAGGGGGGCTATGGCTACACCTTC. Translated, it gives CASSQGEGGYGYTF.

V is TRBV6-4 and J is TRBJ2-7, with D tentatively TRBD2 (6 bases). Trimming removed 1 base at V and 0 bases at J, with 13 bases between. The CDR3 consists of 16 residues. Germline CDR1 and CDR2: MRHNA and SNTAGT. The CDR3 bases are TGTGCCAGCAGTGACTGGGGGGATACTCTCTCCTACGAGCAGTACTTC. Its protein product is CASSDWGDTLSYEQYF.

This CDR3 reads CASSFTQYEQYF. In DNA, the CDR3 is TGTGCCAGCAGTTTTACTCAATACGAGCAGTACTTC. The rearrangement links TRBV7-9 to TRBJ2-7; D is unresolved. Germline CDR1 SEHNR, CDR2 FQNEAQ (reference sequence). The length of the CDR3 is 12 residues. V was pared by 6 bases and J by 4 bases, with 10 bases between.

The chain has TRBV6-5 and TRBJ2-7; 7 bases are shared with TRBD2. The V gene end was trimmed by 6 bases and the J gene end by 5 bases; junction bases not matched to a gene: 1. The CDR3 spans 11 residues. The V gene's germline CDR1 is MNHEY and CDR2 SVGAGI. In DNA form, the CDR3 reads TGTGCCAGCAGGACTAGCCACGAGCAGTACTTC. The encoded protein is CASRTSHEQYF.

The chain is built from TRBV5-6 and TRBJ2-5, with 7 bases fitting TRBD1. There are 13 residues in the CDR3. In germline, CDR1 is SGHDT, CDR2 YYEEEE. V trimming: 4 bases; J trimming: 2 bases; junction bases outside the gene matches: 2. DNA for the CDR3: TGTGCCAGCAGCCAGGGGGTACAAGAGACCCAGTACTTC. Translated: CASSQGVQETQYF.

The genes are TRBV6-5 and TRBJ1-6, with D perhaps TRBD1 (6 bases). V lost 5 bases and J lost 7, with 12 bases in between. The CDR3 contains 14 residues. The germline V gene has CDR1 MNHEY and CDR2 SVGAGI. The CDR3 loop reads CASSTQGSNSPLHF. DNA for the CDR3: TGTGCCAGCAGTACCCAGGGGAGCAATTCACCCCTCCACTTT.

This clone is medium-sized. The chain carries TRBV19 and TRBJ2-7; the D is unclear. The germline V gene has CDR1 LNHDA and CDR2 SQIVND (reference sequence). Trimming cost V 6 bases and J 9 bases, with 12 bases left between them. The CDR3 has 11 amino acids. The CDR3 reads CASRNTERQYF. DNA for the CDR3: TGTGCCAGTAGAAACACAGAACGGCAGTACTTC. The full variable domain, with the rest looked up from reference TRBV19 and TRBJ2-7, is DGGITQSPKYLFRKEGQNVTLSCEQNLNHDAMYWYRQDPGQGLRLIYYSQIVNDFQKGDIAEGYSVSREKKESFPLTVTSAQKNPTAFYLCASRNTERQYFGPGTRLTVT.

By share, this clone ranks as medium-sized. CDR3 nucleotide sequence: TGTGCCAGCAGCCAAGTTGAGCGGGAGGGCTACACCTTC. Translation gives CASSQVEREGYTF. V and J are TRBV4-2 and TRBJ1-2; D is unresolved. Per germline, CDR1 LGHNA and CDR2 YNFKEQ. The CDR3 spans 13 residues. Trimming removed 1 base at V and 8 bases at J, with 11 bases between.

Written as DNA, the CDR3 is TGTGCCAGTAGATTAGACAGGGGGCTGATCAATGAGCAGTTCTTC. Translating it yields CASRLDRGLINEQFF. The gene calls are TRBV19 and TRBJ2-1; 10 nucleotides match TRBD1. Germline V lookup: CDR1 LNHDA, CDR2 SQIVND (reference sequence). After removal of 6 bases from V and 6 bases from J, the junction contained 8 bases not matched to a gene. This CDR3 has 15 residues.

This sequence joins TRBV29-1 and TRBJ2-3; D ambiguous. Trimming left V 3 bases short and J 6 bases short, with 7 bases between. Germline CDR1 reads SQVTM; CDR2 reads ANQGSEA. The CDR3 contains 11 residues. CDR3: CSVDPADTQYF. Here the CDR3 DNA reads TGCAGCGTTGATCCTGCCGATACGCAGTATTTT.

The rearrangement uses TRBV21-1 and TRBJ2-2; no DNA check was done on the table's D call, TRBD2. TRBV21-1 is a pseudogene locus. The CDR3 totals 16 residues. The CDR3 bases are TGTGCCAGCAGCAAAGTACACGGGTGGAACACCGGGGAGCTGTTTTTT. This codes for CASSKVHGWNTGELFF.

The genes are TRBV6-6 and TRBJ1-4; maybe TRBD1 (5 bases). The ends were cut back, 5 bases at V and 8 bases at J, with 18 bases in the middle. Germline CDR1 is MNHNY and CDR2 is SVGAGI (reference sequence). The CDR3 totals 15 residues. The CDR3 nucleotides are TGTGCCAGCAGTGGGACCGGGCCGGGGGGGGAAAAACTGTTTTTT. Protein sequence: CASSGTGPGGEKLFF.

The chain carries TRBV18 and TRBJ1-1, with D hard to call. The CDR3 consists of 13 residues. V shed 3 bases and J shed 9 bases, with 14 bases lying between them. CDR1 is KGHSH and CDR2 is LQKENI in the germline V gene. In DNA form, the CDR3 reads TGTGCCAGCTCACCCTTCGCATCTAGTAAAGCTTTCTTT. Protein: CASSPFASSKAFF.

This clone showed up just once. V gene TRBV18 combines with J gene TRBJ1-3, with D possibly being TRBD1 (5 bases). The germline V and J ends were trimmed by 1 base and 3 bases, with 10 bases remaining between them. CDR1 KGHSH and CDR2 LQKENI come from the germline V gene. The CDR3 length is 15 residues. In DNA form, the CDR3 reads TGTGCCAGCTCACCACAGGGGCAGATTGGAAACACCATATATTTT. This translates into CASSPQGQIGNTIYF.

CDR3 residues: CASSPGQGAQGYTF. DNA of the CDR3: TGTGCCAGTTCCCCGGGACAGGGGGCGCAAGGCTACACCTTC. V is TRBV19 and J is TRBJ1-2; 12 nucleotides align to TRBD1. In germline, CDR1 is LNHDA, CDR2 SQIVND (reference sequence). V was pared by 8 bases and J by 8 bases, with 9 bases of the junction left unmatched. The CDR3 extends over 14 amino acids.

This sequence joins TRBV11-3 and TRBJ2-2; 9 bases align to TRBD1. Germline V gene data show CDR1 as SGHNT and CDR2 as YENEEA. The CDR3 is 15 residues long. Unmatched junction bases numbered 5, after V lost 5 bases and J lost 4 bases. The CDR3 bases are TGTGCCAGCAGCATGGGACAGGGAGCCACCGGGGAGCTGTTTTTT. The encoded protein is CASSMGQGATGELFF.

The V gene is TRBV28, the J gene TRBJ2-7; 10 nucleotides agree with TRBD2. The CDR3 runs to 14 residues. The V gene end was trimmed by 6 bases and the J gene end by 4 bases; junction bases not matched to a gene: 6. Germline V gene lookup returns CDR1 MDHEN and CDR2 SYDVKM. The DNA for the CDR3 is TGTGCCAGCAGGCTACTAGCGGGGCCTTACGAGCAGTACTTC. This gives the protein CASRLLAGPYEQYF.

The rearrangement uses TRBV10-3 and TRBJ1-3, with D possibly TRBD1 on 6 matching bases. Germline-derived CDR1 and CDR2 are ENHRY and SYGVKD. This CDR3 comprises 15 residues. Trimming removed 10 bases at V and 0 bases at J, with 16 bases between. CDR3 in DNA: TGTGCCACTACACAGGGTACCGTCTCTGGAAACACCATATATTTT. It translates to CATTQGTVSGNTIYF.

This clone appeared a single time. J is TRBJ2-1 and V is TRBV6-5; D is unresolved. Trimming took 8 bases from V and 3 from J, leaving 14 bases between them. CDR1 and CDR2 (germline): MNHEY, SVGAGI. This CDR3 spans 14 amino acids. Here the CDR3 reads CASGPQSFYNEQFF. The CDR3, as DNA: TGTGCCAGCGGACCTCAAAGTTTCTACAATGAGCAGTTCTTC.

The V and J genes are TRBV14 and TRBJ2-2, with TRBD1 identical over 7 bases. After removal of 4 bases from V and 4 bases from J, the junction contained 9 bases not matched to a gene. CDR1 and CDR2 from the germline V gene are SGHDN and FVKESK. This CDR3 spans 16 amino acids. The CDR3, as DNA: TGTGCCAGCAGCCCAGACAGGGCCGTTGGCACCGGGGAGCTGTTTTTT. This codes for CASSPDRAVGTGELFF.

The V gene is TRBV25-1, the J gene TRBJ1-4; unclear D gene. CDR1 is MGHDK and CDR2 is SYGVNS in the germline V gene. The CDR3 has 15 amino acids. Deletions cut 4 bases from V and 15 bases from J, with 24 bases between. CDR3 in amino acids: CASSGWTGPSEILFF. CDR3 nucleotides: TGTGCCAGCAGTGGCTGGACGGGCCCGAGTGAAATTTTGTTTTTT.

This clone has just a few counts. The genes are TRBV7-3 and TRBJ2-6; D is unclear. The CDR3 has 15 amino acids. V lost 5 bases to trimming and J lost 0 bases, with 8 bases between them. CDR1 and CDR2 (germline): SGHTA, FQGTGA. The CDR3 loop is CASSPTSSGANVLTF. The CDR3 DNA reads as TGTGCCAGCAGCCCCACCAGCTCTGGGGCCAACGTCCTGACTTTC.

This chain joins TRBV30 and TRBJ2-5; 9 bases map to TRBD1. The CDR3 has 17 amino acids. J lost 6 bases, V lost 0 bases, and 14 bases had no gene match. The V gene's germline CDR1 is GTSNPN and CDR2 SVGIG (reference sequence). The CDR3 loop is CAWSVRWTGAIWKTQYF. As DNA, the CDR3 is TGTGCCTGGAGTGTACGGTGGACAGGGGCTATCTGGAAGACCCAGTACTTC.